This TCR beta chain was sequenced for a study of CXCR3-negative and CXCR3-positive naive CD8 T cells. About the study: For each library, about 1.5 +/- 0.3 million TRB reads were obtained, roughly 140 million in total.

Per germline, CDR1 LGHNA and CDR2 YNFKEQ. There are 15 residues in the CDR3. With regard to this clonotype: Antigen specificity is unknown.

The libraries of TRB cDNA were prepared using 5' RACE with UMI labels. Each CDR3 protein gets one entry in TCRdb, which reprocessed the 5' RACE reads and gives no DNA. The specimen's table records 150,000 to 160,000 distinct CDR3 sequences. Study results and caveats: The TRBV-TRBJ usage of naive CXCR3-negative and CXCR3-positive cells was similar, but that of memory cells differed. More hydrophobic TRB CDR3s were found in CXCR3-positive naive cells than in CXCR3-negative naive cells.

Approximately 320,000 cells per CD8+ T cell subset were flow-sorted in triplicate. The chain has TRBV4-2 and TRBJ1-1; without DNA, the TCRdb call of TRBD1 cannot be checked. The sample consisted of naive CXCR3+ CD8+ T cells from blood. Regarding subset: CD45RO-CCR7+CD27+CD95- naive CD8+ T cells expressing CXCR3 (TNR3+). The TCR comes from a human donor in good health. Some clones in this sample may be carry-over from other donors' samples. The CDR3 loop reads CASSQLAGVNTEAFF.